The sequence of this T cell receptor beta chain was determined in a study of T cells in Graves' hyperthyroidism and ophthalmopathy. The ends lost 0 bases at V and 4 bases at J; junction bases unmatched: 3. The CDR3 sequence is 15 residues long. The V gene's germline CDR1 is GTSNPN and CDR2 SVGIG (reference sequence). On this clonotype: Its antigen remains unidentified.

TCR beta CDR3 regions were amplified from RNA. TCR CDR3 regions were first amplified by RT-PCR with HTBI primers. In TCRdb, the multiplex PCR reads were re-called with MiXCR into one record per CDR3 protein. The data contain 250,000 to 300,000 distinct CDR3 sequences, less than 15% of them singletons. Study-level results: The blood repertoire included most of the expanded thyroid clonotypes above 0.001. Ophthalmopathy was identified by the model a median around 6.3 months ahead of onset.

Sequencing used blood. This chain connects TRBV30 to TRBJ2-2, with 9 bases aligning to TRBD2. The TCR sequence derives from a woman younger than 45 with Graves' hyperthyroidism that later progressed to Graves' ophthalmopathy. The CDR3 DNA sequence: TGTGCCTGGAGTGTCGCGGGAGGGGCCACCGGGGAGCTGTTTTTT. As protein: CAWSVAGGATGELFF. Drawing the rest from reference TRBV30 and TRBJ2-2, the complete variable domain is SQTIHQWPATLVQPVGSPLSLECTVEGTSNPNLYWYRQAAGRGLQLLFYSVGIGQISSEVPQNLSASRPQDRQFILSSKKLLLSDSGFYLCAWSVAGGATGELFFGEGSRLTVL.